One sample yielded the 31 T cell receptor beta chains listed below, sequenced in a study of blood T cell repertoires in COVID-19. Assay used: immunoSEQ multiplex PCR; TCRdb lists only in-frame clones, some missing. This repertoire shows about 73,000 clones, around 83% found once; its top ten account for roughly 6%. The source material was peripheral blood. These receptors were taken from a woman aged 55-75 years with acute or convalescent COVID-19.

Comment on this clone: The junction does not match germline at one end; this may be a read error. V gene TRBV6-1 combines with J gene TRBJ1-2; tentative D call: TRBD1 (5 bases). This CDR3 spans 14 amino acids. CDR1 MNHNS and CDR2 SASEGT come from the germline V gene. The DNA for the CDR3 is TGTGCCAGCAGGGAAGAGAACAGGCATAATGGCTACACCTTC. It translates to CASREENRHNGYTF.

The CDR3 loop is CSASYRVNSPLHF. The DNA of the CDR3 is TGCAGTGCTAGTTACAGGGTGAATTCACCCCTCCACTTT. The V call is TRBV20-1, the J call TRBJ1-6; possibly TRBD1 for D (6 bases). Trimming removed 3 bases at V and 7 bases at J, with 10 bases between. Germline V CDR1 and CDR2: DFQATT, SNEGSKA (reference sequence). The CDR3 extends over 13 amino acids.

This chain uses TRBV4-2 with TRBJ1-5; D is undetermined. CDR1 is LGHNA, CDR2 YNFKEQ, per germline. The CDR3 consists of 15 residues. V was clipped by 0 bases and J by 4 bases, with 10 bases between them. This CDR3 reads CASSQDSSANQPQHF. CDR3 in DNA: TGTGCCAGCAGCCAAGATAGTAGTGCTAATCAGCCCCAGCATTTT.

The CDR3 reads CASSKGDRRPAYEQYF. In DNA, the CDR3 is TGTGCCAGCAGCAAAGGGGACAGGCGGCCGGCCTACGAGCAGTACTTC. The V gene is TRBV21-1, the J gene TRBJ2-7; the DNA was not used to check the table's D call, TRBD1. TRBV21-1 is labeled a pseudogene. This CDR3 is built from 16 residues.

CDR3 nucleotide sequence: TGTGCCAGCAGCACGGGGGATACGCAGTATTTT. This translates into CASSTGDTQYF. The V call is TRBV7-3, the J call TRBJ2-3; the D gene is possibly TRBD2 (5 bases). The CDR3 has 11 amino acids. Trimming took 5 bases from V and 6 from J, leaving 6 bases between them. The germline V gene has CDR1 SGHTA and CDR2 FQGTGA.

This clone came up once. The V call is TRBV19, the J call TRBJ2-6; TRBD1 agrees at 7 bases. The germline V gene encodes CDR1 LNHDA and CDR2 SQIVND (reference sequence). Germline trimming cut 9 bases from V and 1 base from J; bases unmatched to any gene: 3. This CDR3 is 14 amino acids long. The CDR3 sequence: CASRQGSGANVLTF. CDR3 bases: TGTGCCAGCAGACAGGGTTCTGGGGCCAACGTCCTGACTTTC.

This clone was detected only once. V and J are TRBV7-5 and TRBJ1-5; TRBD1 was called by the table and not checked on the DNA. TRBV7-5 has pseudogene status. The CDR3 is 15 residues long. CDR3 residues: CVRIEDRASNQPQHF. In nucleotides, the CDR3 is TGTGTCAGAATCGAAGACAGGGCCAGCAATCAGCCCCAGCATTTT.

This chain uses TRBV19 with TRBJ2-1; TRBD2 matches 7 bases. The length of the CDR3 is 14 residues. The J segment lost 6 bases and the V segment lost 6 bases, leaving 8 bases of the junction unmatched. Germline V gene lookup returns CDR1 LNHDA and CDR2 SQIVND (reference sequence). CDR3 amino acids: CASSKIRLANEQFF. The CDR3 nucleotides read TGTGCCAGTAGCAAGATTAGACTAGCCAATGAGCAGTTCTTC.

This rearrangement joins TRBV6-5 to TRBJ1-6; 7 bases align to TRBD1. Germline loops: CDR1 MNHEY, CDR2 SVGAGI. Trimming at V came to 7 bases and at J to 6 bases, leaving 0 bases not matched to a gene. The CDR3 length is 12 residues. CDR3 sequence (DNA): TGTGCCAGCAACAGGGGTAATTCACCCCTCCACTTT. Translating gives CASNRGNSPLHF.

The CDR3: CASSQEFNRYSGNTIYF. The CDR3 DNA follows: TGCGCCAGCAGCCAAGAATTCAACAGGTACTCTGGAAACACCATATATTTT. The chain has TRBV4-1 and TRBJ1-3; D might be TRBD1 (5 bases). The germline V and J ends were trimmed by 0 bases and 0 bases, with 12 bases remaining between them. The CDR3 is made up of 17 amino acids. Germline V gene data show CDR1 as MGHRA and CDR2 as YSYEKL.

This chain joins TRBV19 and TRBJ1-1, with D possibly TRBD1 on 5 matching bases. Germline V gene lookup returns CDR1 LNHDA and CDR2 SQIVND (reference sequence). The CDR3 is 14 amino acids. V lost 1 base and J lost 5, with 11 bases in between. As DNA, the CDR3 is TGTGCCAGTAGTATAGTAGGGGAAGGGACTGAAGCTTTCTTT. Residues: CASSIVGEGTEAFF.

V and J are TRBV5-5 and TRBJ2-7; 8 bases match TRBD2. This CDR3 comprises 15 residues. Germline-derived CDR1 and CDR2 are SGHKS and YYEKEE (reference sequence). J gave up 3 bases and V 0 bases, and 5 bases lay outside the gene matches. The CDR3 loop reads CASSLGGGGFYEQYF. DNA of the CDR3: TGTGCCAGCAGCTTGGGCGGCGGGGGGTTCTACGAGCAGTACTTC. Looking up the rest from reference TRBV5-5 and TRBJ2-7 gives the full variable domain: DAGVTQSPTHLIKTRGQQVTLRCSPISGHKSVSWYQQVLGQGPQFIFQYYEKEERGRGNFPDRFSARQFPNYSSELNVNALLLGDSALYLCASSLGGGGFYEQYFGPGTRLTVT.

In its sample, this clone was seen once. Here the CDR3 reads CASRFIQGSSTEAFF. CDR3 bases: TGTGCCAGCAGATTTATACAGGGGAGTAGTACTGAAGCTTTCTTT. This chain joins TRBV11-2 and TRBJ1-1, with 7 nucleotides matching TRBD1. The CDR3 spans 15 residues. The ends lost 6 bases at V and 5 bases at J; junction bases unmatched: 12. The germline V gene encodes CDR1 SGHAT and CDR2 FQNNGV.

The rearrangement uses TRBV2 and TRBJ1-4, with a possible D match to TRBD1 (6 bases). Germline loops: CDR1 SNHLY, CDR2 FYNNEI. Trimming stripped 8 bases from V and 0 bases from J, with 16 bases between. The CDR3 length is 16 residues. CDR3 DNA: TGTGCCAGCGCGACAGGCGGAACCTCAACTAATGAAAAACTGTTTTTT. It codes for CASATGGTSTNEKLFF.

V and J are TRBV18 and TRBJ1-4; the D is unclear. Germline CDR1 is KGHSH and CDR2 is LQKENI. Trimming cost V 7 bases and J 6 bases, with 3 bases left between them. The CDR3 is 10 amino acids. CDR3 sequence reads: CASLDEKLFF. CDR3 nucleotides: TGTGCCAGCTTAGATGAAAAACTGTTTTTT.

This clone has a handful of counts. J is TRBJ1-1 and V is TRBV11-1, with TRBD1 matching over 8 bases. This CDR3 region has 15 residues. CDR1 and CDR2 (germline): SGHAT, FQDESV (reference sequence). Trimming cost V 5 bases and J 4 bases; bases outside gene matches: 9. DNA of the CDR3: TGTGCCAGCAGCCCCGAAACAGGGGGAAGCACTGAAGCTTTCTTT. Protein: CASSPETGGSTEAFF. Full variable domain (missing parts from reference TRBV11-1 and TRBJ1-1): EAEVAQSPRYKITEKSQAVAFWCDPISGHATLYWYRQILGQGPELLVQFQDESVVDDSQLPKDRFSAERLKGVDSTLKIQPAELGDSAMYLCASSPETGGSTEAFFGQGTRLTVV.

V and J are TRBV18 and TRBJ1-3; the D is unclear. Germline lookup yields CDR1 KGHSH and CDR2 LQKENI. There are 15 residues in the CDR3. Trimming took off 3 bases at V and 0 bases at J, with 9 bases between the two ends. CDR3 sequence (DNA): TGTGCCAGCTCACCGCGGCAGAACTCTGGAAACACCATATATTTT. Encoded protein: CASSPRQNSGNTIYF.

The chain is built from TRBV5-1 and TRBJ1-5; tentative D call: TRBD1 (6 bases). V was clipped by 4 bases and J by 5 bases, with 16 bases between them. The CDR3 sequence is 15 residues long. Germline lookup yields CDR1 SGHRS and CDR2 YFSETQ. The CDR3 loop is CASSRGGGEDQPQHF. The CDR3 bases are TGCGCCAGCAGCCGCGGAGGGGGGGAGGATCAGCCCCAGCATTTT.

In its sample, this clone was seen once. The chain combines TRBV12-5 with TRBJ1-4; D unresolved. The V gene lost 7 bases and the J gene lost 3 bases, with 30 bases spanning the gap. The CDR3 covers 20 residues. The germline V gene encodes CDR1 LGHNT and CDR2 FRNRAP. The chain's CDR3 is CASALLSINLESGPNEKLFF. CDR3 DNA sequence: TGTGCTAGTGCACTACTGAGCATTAATTTAGAATCCGGTCCTAATGAAAAACTGTTTTTT.

V is TRBV5-1 and J is TRBJ1-5; D remains unclear. V dropped 5 bases and J dropped 5 bases, with 11 bases sitting between them. Germline CDR1 and CDR2: SGHRS and YFSETQ. The CDR3 covers 13 residues. CDR3 bases: TGCGCCAGCAGTGAGGCCCTTGATCAGCCCCAGCATTTT. Its protein product is CASSEALDQPQHF. Combining the CDR3 with reference TRBV5-1 and TRBJ1-5 gives the whole variable domain KAGVTQTPRYLIKTRGQQVTLSCSPISGHRSVSWYQQTPGQGLQFLFEYFSETQRNKGNFPGRFSGRQFSNSRSEMNVSTLELGDSALYLCASSEALDQPQHFGDGTRLSIL.

This chain links TRBV9 with TRBJ1-1; D perhaps matches TRBD1 (6 bases). Per germline, CDR1 SGDLS and CDR2 YYNGEE. The CDR3 is 15 amino acids. The ends were cut back, 0 bases at V and 3 bases at J, with 12 bases in the middle. The CDR3 DNA reads as TGTGCCAGCAGCGTAGGAGACAGGCCTTACACTGAAGCTTTCTTT. Its protein product is CASSVGDRPYTEAFF.

The chain joins TRBV27 to TRBJ1-2, with 10 bases lining up with TRBD1. From germline, CDR1 is MNHEY and CDR2 SMNVEV (reference sequence). V lost 3 bases, J lost 4 bases, and 2 bases stayed unmatched. The CDR3 loop spans 14 amino acids. The CDR3 sequence is CASSLGQGIYGYTF. In nucleotides, the CDR3 is TGTGCCAGCAGTTTGGGACAGGGGATCTATGGCTACACCTTC.

This clone came up once. The chain recombines TRBV7-3 with TRBJ1-1; the D is unclear. This CDR3 spans 12 amino acids. V was clipped by 5 bases and J by 8 bases, with 12 bases between them. Germline CDR1 reads SGHTA; CDR2 reads FQGTGA. The CDR3 sequence is CASSPKSREAFF. DNA of the CDR3: TGTGCCAGCAGCCCCAAGAGTAGAGAAGCTTTCTTT.

V and J are TRBV7-9 and TRBJ1-2, with a possible D match to TRBD1 (6 bases). The CDR3 runs 13 residues. V was pared by 8 bases and J by 5 bases, with 15 bases between. CDR1 and CDR2 (germline): SEHNR, FQNEAQ (reference sequence). The CDR3 spells CASSKRGGYGYTF. Here the CDR3 DNA reads TGTGCCAGCTCGAAAAGGGGGGGATATGGCTACACCTTC.

The J gene is TRBJ1-6, the V gene TRBV3-1 (or the pseudogene TRBV3-2); 8 bases agree with TRBD1. There are 13 residues in the CDR3. Germline loops: CDR1 LGHDT, CDR2 YNNKEL (reference sequence). With 4 bases clipped from V and 13 bases from J, the junction kept 6 bases outside the gene matches. The DNA of the CDR3 is TGTGCCAGCAGCCCACAAGACAGGGGCCCCCTCCACTTT. As protein: CASSPQDRGPLHF.

The genes are TRBV10-1 and TRBJ2-6; no definite D call. Germline loops: CDR1 WNHNN, CDR2 SYGVQD (reference sequence). The CDR3 runs to 19 residues. The V and J ends lost 3 bases and 0 bases respectively, with 18 bases between them. The CDR3: CASSDPGPAKISGANVLTF. The DNA of the CDR3 is TGCGCCAGCAGTGACCCTGGGCCAGCCAAAATCTCTGGGGCCAACGTCCTGACTTTC.

In this sample, this clone turned up a few times. The J gene is TRBJ1-1, the V gene TRBV2; D is possibly TRBD1 (5 bases). CDR1 is SNHLY, CDR2 FYNNEI, per germline. There are 13 residues in the CDR3. Trimming shortened V by 6 bases and J by 4 bases, and 12 bases separated the two germline ends. CDR3 amino acids: CASRQGLLTEAFF. The CDR3 coding sequence is TGTGCCAGCAGGCAGGGATTACTCACTGAAGCTTTCTTT.

This clone was seen only a few times. The chain couples TRBV6-5 to TRBJ1-5, with a possible D match to TRBD1 (6 bases). Germline V gene sequence: CDR1 MNHEY, CDR2 SVGAGI. The CDR3 loop spans 13 amino acids. The V and J ends lost 5 bases and 4 bases respectively, with 9 bases between them. Written as DNA, the CDR3 is TGTGCCAGCAGTAACAGGGAGAATCAGCCCCAGCATTTT. Translation gives CASSNRENQPQHF.

V usage is TRBV19 and J usage is TRBJ2-5; 11 nucleotides align to TRBD2. Germline values: CDR1 LNHDA, CDR2 SQIVND (reference sequence). The CDR3 consists of 16 residues. V lost 6 bases and J lost 9; bases outside the gene matches: 15. In nucleotides, the CDR3 is TGTGCCAGTAGCCCTCTAGCGGGGGGCCTGGGTGAGCCCCAGTACTTC. This encodes CASSPLAGGLGEPQYF.

The chain uses TRBV5-1 and TRBJ2-3, with a possible D match to TRBD1 (6 bases). Trimming removed 3 bases at V and 2 bases at J, with 10 bases between. The CDR3 spans 14 residues. Germline assignment: CDR1 SGHRS and CDR2 YFSETQ. As DNA, the CDR3 is TGCGCCAGCAGCTCCGGACAGACCACAGATACGCAGTATTTT. The encoded protein is CASSSGQTTDTQYF.

The genes are TRBV5-5 and TRBJ2-7, with D perhaps matching TRBD2 (6 bases). V was shortened by 7 bases and J by 2 bases, with 31 bases between the two germline ends. CDR3 length: 19 residues. CDR1 is SGHKS and CDR2 is YYEKEE in the germline V gene (reference sequence). The CDR3 loop is CASFSVGARLATKPYEQYF. The CDR3 nucleotides read TGTGCCAGCTTCAGCGTCGGGGCCCGTCTAGCGACTAAGCCCTACGAGCAGTACTTC.